What follows are 5 T cell receptor beta chains derived from one specimen sequenced in a study of blood T cell repertoires in COVID-19. Sequenced by immunoSEQ multiplex PCR; TCRdb stores in-frame clones only, minus some. The sample has approximately 4,900 clones, 75% to 90% seen once; the top ten hold around 21%. The sample comprised peripheral blood. The source of these receptors is a human donor in a cohort sampled during active COVID-19.

The chain is built from TRBV27 and TRBJ2-7; 8 nucleotides agree with TRBD2. The CDR3 covers 16 residues. V lost 6 bases to trimming and J lost 1 base; unmatched junction nucleotides: 11. Germline loops: CDR1 MNHEY, CDR2 SMNVEV (reference sequence). The CDR3 loop is CASRVTRGVLSYEQYF. The CDR3 DNA reads TGTGCCAGCAGGGTTACGCGGGGGGTTCTATCCTACGAGCAGTACTTC.

In its sample, this clone was seen once. The rearrangement joins TRBV5-5 to TRBJ1-1, with D uncertain. The CDR3 sequence is 13 residues long. CDR1 is SGHKS, CDR2 YYEKEE, per germline (reference sequence). The V end lost 2 bases, the J end lost 1 base, and 6 bases lay between the germline ends. This chain's CDR3 is CASSLTANTEAFF. The CDR3 DNA is TGTGCCAGCAGCTTAACAGCGAACACTGAAGCTTTCTTT.

The chain recombines TRBV7-8 with TRBJ2-1, with TRBD2 matching over 8 bases. Germline values: CDR1 SGHVS, CDR2 FQNEAQ. CDR3 size: 16 residues. V was clipped by 5 bases and J by 0 bases; unmatched bases: 6. CDR3 protein: CASSPIAGSSYNEQFF. DNA of the CDR3: TGTGCCAGCAGCCCTATAGCGGGAAGCTCCTACAATGAGCAGTTCTTC.

The chain is built from TRBV19 and TRBJ1-2; D remains ambiguous. Per germline, CDR1 LNHDA and CDR2 SQIVND (reference sequence). This CDR3 is built from 12 residues. Trimming stripped 2 bases from V and 5 bases from J, with 6 bases between. The CDR3 region has the DNA TGTGCCAGTAGTATAAAACAGTATGGCTACACCTTC. As protein: CASSIKQYGYTF.

The rearrangement joins TRBV6-5 to TRBJ2-1, with D possibly matching TRBD1 (6 bases). V lost 7 bases and J 9 bases, leaving 16 bases between the germline ends. Germline CDR1 is MNHEY and CDR2 is SVGAGI. The CDR3 is 13 residues long. In DNA, the CDR3 is TGTGCCAGCAAGGGAACGACAGGACCTGAGCAGTTCTTC. This translates into CASKGTTGPEQFF.